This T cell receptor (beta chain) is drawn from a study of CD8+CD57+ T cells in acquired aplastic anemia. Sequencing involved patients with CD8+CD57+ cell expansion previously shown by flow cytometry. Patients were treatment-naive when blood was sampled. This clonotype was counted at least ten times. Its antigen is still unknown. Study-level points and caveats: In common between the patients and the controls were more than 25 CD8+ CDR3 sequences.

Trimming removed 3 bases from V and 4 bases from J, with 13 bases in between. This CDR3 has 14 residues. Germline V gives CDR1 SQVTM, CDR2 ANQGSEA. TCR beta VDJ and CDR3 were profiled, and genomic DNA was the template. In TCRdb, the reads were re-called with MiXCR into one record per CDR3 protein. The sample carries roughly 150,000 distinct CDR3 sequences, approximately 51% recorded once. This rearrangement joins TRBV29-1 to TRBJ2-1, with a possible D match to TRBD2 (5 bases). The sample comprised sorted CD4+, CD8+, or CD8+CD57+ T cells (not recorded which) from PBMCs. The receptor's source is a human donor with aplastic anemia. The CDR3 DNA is TGCAGCGTTGATCCCAGCGGAATGTACAATGAGCAGTTCTTC. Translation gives CSVDPSGMYNEQFF.